This TCR beta chain was observed in a study of cytomegalovirus exposure and HLA in healthy donors. General study results and limits: For cytomegalovirus status, the classifier reportedly gave diagnoses with high specificity and sensitivity.

The donors were in the roughly 130-subject validation cohort; that cohort was separate from the roughly 730-subject first cohort. A note on this clone: No antigen is known for it.

Sequencing used immunoSEQ multiplex PCR; TCRdb keeps in-frame clones, though not all of them. The sample carries some 83,000 clones, approximately 93% recorded once. The sample was PBMCs. This clonotype was sampled from a young woman in good health and CMV-seropositive.

CDR3 DNA sequence: TGTGCCAGCAGCGCCTTAGGACTAGCGGGTAACAATGAGCAGTTCTTC. Residues: CASSALGLAGNNEQFF. V and J are TRBV9 and TRBJ2-1; TRBD2 matches 11 bases. Germline CDR1 and CDR2: SGDLS and YYNGEE. J was trimmed by 5 bases and V by 3 bases; bases with no gene match: 7. The CDR3 runs 16 residues.